The next 8 T cell receptor beta chains were all read from a single sample in a study of post-analysis software for immune sequencing data. The authors incorporated unique molecular identifiers into the TCR beta cDNA libraries. Each CDR3 protein is one row after TCRdb ran MiXCR on the PCR reads. In the table there are hundreds of thousands of distinct CDR3 sequences, 40% to 55% of which are singletons. Overall study findings and caveats: Several TRBV segments were more frequent in patients than controls; TRBV5-6, TRBV5-1 and TRBV20-1 belonged to this group.

Their target antigens are unknown. The source material was blood. The receptors stem from a girl between 10 and 17 years old with multiple sclerosis.

The V call is TRBV28, the J call TRBJ2-1, with a weak D call TRBD2 (7 bases). Germline V gene data show CDR1 as MDHEN and CDR2 as SYDVKM. The CDR3 runs 17 residues. The V end was cut by 3 bases, the J end by 8 bases, with 23 bases between. CDR3 bases: TGTGCCAGCAGTTTTTTTGGGAGGGACGGGGGCCACGATGAGCAGTTCTTC. Its protein product is CASSFFGRDGGHDEQFF.

This sequence joins TRBV7-9 and TRBJ2-7, with D perhaps TRBD1 or TRBD2 (5 bases each). Germline CDR1 is SEHNR and CDR2 is FQNEAQ (reference sequence). The CDR3 runs to 15 residues. The V end was cut by 5 bases, the J end by 6 bases, with 20 bases between. The CDR3 sequence is CASSPPGPPSREQYF. In DNA form, the CDR3 reads TGTGCCAGCAGCCCCCCGGGACCCCCTTCCCGCGAGCAGTACTTC. The full variable domain, its missing parts supplied by reference TRBV7-9 and TRBJ2-7, is DTGVSQNPRHKITKRGQNVTFRCDPISEHNRLYWYRQTLGQGPEFLTYFQNEAQLEKSRLLSDRFSAERPKGSFSTLEIQRTEQGDSAMYLCASSPPGPPSREQYFGPGTRLTVT.

This clonotype was observed a handful of times. V gene TRBV20-1 combines with J gene TRBJ1-6; 11 nucleotides align to TRBD1. This CDR3 contains 17 residues. J lost 7 bases, V lost 3 bases, and 11 bases had no gene match. CDR1 is DFQATT and CDR2 is SNEGSKA in the germline V gene (reference sequence). This chain's CDR3 is CSASKVVGTGGNSPLHF. DNA of the CDR3: TGCAGTGCTAGCAAAGTCGTAGGGACAGGGGGAAATTCACCCCTCCACTTT.

The genes are TRBV29-1 and TRBJ2-7; the D gene is possibly TRBD1 (6 bases). The V end was cut by 4 bases, the J end by 3 bases, with 13 bases between. The CDR3 covers 13 residues. Germline V gene sequence: CDR1 SQVTM, CDR2 ANQGSEA. The CDR3 region has the DNA TGCAGCGTTGCCAGGGGTTATTACTACGAGCAGTACTTC. Protein product: CSVARGYYYEQYF.

This clonotype was picked up a small number of times. This chain links TRBV2 with TRBJ2-1; the match to TRBD2 covers 7 bases. V trimming: 3 bases; J trimming: 1 base; junction bases outside the gene matches: 6. CDR1 is SNHLY and CDR2 is FYNNEI in the germline V gene. The CDR3 length is 16 residues. As DNA, the CDR3 is TGTGCCAGCAGTGACAGGGACGGGGGGTCCTACAATGAGCAGTTCTTC. Translating it yields CASSDRDGGSYNEQFF.

In its sample, this clonotype was seen once. CDR3 DNA sequence: TGCGCCAGCAGCAAAAAAGGAGAACGGGGCACTGAAGCTTTCTTT. Translation: CASSKKGERGTEAFF. This rearrangement joins TRBV5-1 to TRBJ1-1; D gene unclear. Germline CDR1 reads SGHRS; CDR2 reads YFSETQ. The CDR3 has 15 amino acids. V gave up 4 bases and J gave up 4 bases, with 17 bases separating them. The full variable domain, its missing parts supplied by reference TRBV5-1 and TRBJ1-1, is KAGVTQTPRYLIKTRGQQVTLSCSPISGHRSVSWYQQTPGQGLQFLFEYFSETQRNKGNFPGRFSGRQFSNSRSEMNVSTLELGDSALYLCASSKKGERGTEAFFGQGTRLTVV.

This clonotype occurred a few times. The genes are TRBV9 and TRBJ1-2; a possible D gene is TRBD1 (6 bases). CDR1 is SGDLS, CDR2 YYNGEE, per germline. V was cut by 3 bases and J by 4 bases, with 7 bases left in between. There are 12 residues in the CDR3. The CDR3 nucleotides read TGTGCCAGCAGCGACAGGGTCTATGGCTACACCTTC. Protein product: CASSDRVYGYTF.

The V and J genes are TRBV20-1 and TRBJ2-4; D remains unclear. The CDR3 has 13 residues. Germline values: CDR1 DFQATT, CDR2 SNEGSKA (reference sequence). Between the trimmed V and J ends, which lost 6 bases and 1 base, there was a span of 10 bases. CDR3 protein: CSALSDAKNIQYF. CDR3 DNA: TGCAGTGCCCTCAGTGATGCCAAAAACATTCAGTACTTC.